This T cell receptor (beta chain) comes out of a study of B cell selection in AIRE deficiency. Generated by immunoSEQ multiplex PCR, the TCRdb table keeps only in-frame clones and is missing some. The sample includes 25,000 to 30,000 clones, nearly 97% seen only once; the top ten take 0.2% to 0.3%. From germline, CDR1 is SNHLY and CDR2 FYNNEI. This CDR3 is 15 amino acids long. Losses at the gene ends were 6 bases for V and 1 base for J; bases not matched to a gene: 6. CD4+CD127+ cells were sorted as the conventional CD4 T cells. Unrelated healthy donors provided the controls. The source material was CD4+CD127+ conventional T cells sorted from PBMCs. J is TRBJ2-1 and V is TRBV2, with TRBD2 identical over 7 bases. The sequence came from a human donor in good health. CDR3 amino acids: CASRPSSGSYNEQFF. As DNA, the CDR3 is TGTGCCAGCAGGCCCTCTAGCGGTTCCTACAATGAGCAGTTCTTC.